In this sample, the clone carrying this T cell receptor (beta chain) turned up a few times. Its antigen is as yet unknown. Generation of TCR cDNA used 5'RACE template switching (which added a universal primer site and UMIs). TCRdb re-analysed the 5' RACE reads in MiXCR, keeping a single row per CDR3 protein. The data contain hundreds of thousands of distinct CDR3 sequences, 20% to 25% of them singletons. These data belong to a study of T cells after yellow fever vaccination. Study-wide results and caveats: Reappearing after the booster were most of the clones from primary vaccination (roughly 96% CD4, 88% CD8). Repertoires sorted by FACS could include abundant clonotypes that are contaminants from the bulk population. A small proportion of clonotypes was detected in both the CD4 and CD8 compartments.

The V gene's germline CDR1 is LNHDA and CDR2 SQIVND (reference sequence). Trimming took 3 bases from V and 3 from J; bases not matched to a gene: 5. CDR3 length equals 15 residues. The TCR sequence derives from a man younger than 35 who received the YFV17D yellow fever vaccine. The specimen comprised PBMCs, sampled approximately 22 days after the first yellow fever vaccination. The chain employs TRBV19 and TRBJ2-5; 9 bases line up with TRBD2. The CDR3 here is CASSISGGFEETQYF. Written as DNA, the CDR3 is TGTGCCAGTAGTATTAGCGGGGGTTTTGAAGAGACCCAGTACTTC.